Listed below are T cell receptor beta chains from one sample, sequenced in a study of a mutant IDH1 vaccine in newly diagnosed glioma. Using immunoSEQ multiplex PCR, the repertoire was profiled, and TCRdb retains in-frame clones only, with some absent. The data hold some 59,000 clones, with roughly 80% observed a single time. Material: PBMCs, obtained from a glioma patient treated with radiotherapy, temozolomide or both. The receptors here all came from a man aged 18 to 30 with glioma. The CDR3 runs from the conserved cysteine through the conserved F or W. Each record gives: V gene, D gene, J gene, clone size, CDR3 DNA, CDR3 protein. D genes are given only for firm matches. For some rows the clone size is stated as once, few or many, or as a class when expanded; others skip it.

TRBV15	NA	TRBJ1-2	NA	TGTGCCACCAGACTGGGGGGGGGTAGGGATGGCTACACCTTC	CATRLGGGRDGYTF
TRBV19	NA	TRBJ1-5	NA	TGTGCCAGTAGTGTGGGGGGGGGAACGGGCAATCAGCCCCAGCATTTT	CASSVGGGTGNQPQHF
TRBV4-2	NA	TRBJ2-6	NA	TGTGCCAGCAGCCAAGATGACTCCTCGAGCTCTGGGGCCAACGTCCTGACTTTC	CASSQDDSSSSGANVLTF
TRBV28	NA	TRBJ2-3	NA	TGTGCCACTCATGCAACAGATACGCAGTATTTT	CATHATDTQYF
TRBV19	TRBD1	TRBJ1-1	few	TGTGCCAGTAGTACCTCTCGACAGGGGGATGAAGCTTTCTTT	CASSTSRQGDEAFF
TRBV7-2	TRBD2	TRBJ2-1	NA	TGTGCCAGCAGCCTGACTAGCGGGAGAATGAATGAGCAGTTCTTC	CASSLTSGRMNEQFF
TRBV5-1	TRBD1	TRBJ2-2	NA	TGCGCCAGCAGCCGAGACAGGGGGCAAGGCGGGGAGCTGTTTTTT	CASSRDRGQGGELFF
TRBV30	NA	TRBJ2-7	NA	TGTGCCTGGAGTGTATTGGGACCATACGAGCAGTACTTC	CAWSVLGPYEQYF
TRBV6-5	NA	TRBJ2-7	NA	TGTGCCAGCAGTTATCGTATCGGCTACGAGCAGTACTTC	CASSYRIGYEQYF
TRBV27	NA	TRBJ1-2	NA	TGTGCCAGCAGCCCTCTTGATAGGGGGGCTAACTATGGCTACACCTTC	CASSPLDRGANYGYTF
TRBV4-2	NA	TRBJ1-1	NA	TGTGCCAGCAGCCAAGACCTAACTAACAGGTTGAACACTGAAGCTTTCTTT	CASSQDLTNRLNTEAFF
TRBV14	NA	TRBJ1-3	NA	TGTGCCAGCAGCCCCTCCCCGGGCGTCGGAAACACCATATATTTT	CASSPSPGVGNTIYF
TRBV6-5	NA	TRBJ1-3	NA	TGTGCCAGCAGTTACGGAAGGTCTTGGGGAAACACCATATATTTT	CASSYGRSWGNTIYF
TRBV6-1	NA	TRBJ1-2	NA	TGTGCCAGCAAGATAACGGAGGGGACCATCTATGGCTACACCTTC	CASKITEGTIYGYTF
TRBV5-4	TRBD1	TRBJ1-1	once	TGTGCCAGCAGCCACCGGGACAGATATAATGAAGCTTTCTTT	CASSHRDRYNEAFF
TRBV6-5	NA	TRBJ2-1	NA	TGTGCCAGCAGTTACGGAGGGGCCTCCTACAATGAGCAGTTCTTC	CASSYGGASYNEQFF
TRBV2	NA	TRBJ1-2	NA	TGTGCCAGCAGTGAATTGGGGGGGTTCAACTATGGCTACACCTTC	CASSELGGFNYGYTF
TRBV6-5	NA	TRBJ1-6	once	TGTGCCAGCAGTTACCGAGTAGGGGTAGTAACTTCACCCCTCCACTTT	CASSYRVGVVTSPLHF
TRBV5-6	TRBD1	TRBJ2-7	NA	TGTGCCAGCAGCTTGGCGCCGACAGGGCACGAGCAGTACTTC	CASSLAPTGHEQYF
TRBV28	TRBD1	TRBJ1-5	few	TGTGCCAGCAGTTTAATCCAGGGGGCGAATCAGCCCCAGCATTTT	CASSLIQGANQPQHF
TRBV4-1	NA	TRBJ1-6	NA	TGCGCCAGCAGCCAATTTAGGCTCAGGGATTCACCCCTCCACTTT	CASSQFRLRDSPLHF
TRBV18	TRBD2	TRBJ2-7	NA	TGTGCCAGCTCACCTACCCCGGGGGGCTACGAGCAGTACTTC	CASSPTPGGYEQYF
TRBV6-6	TRBD2	TRBJ2-1	NA	TGTGCCAGCAGTTACGCGGCGGGAGTCTACAATGAGCAGTTCTTC	CASSYAAGVYNEQFF
TRBV28	TRBD1	TRBJ1-5	NA	TGTGCCAGCAGTTCGCCGGGACAGGGGGCCAATCAGCCCCAGCATTTT	CASSSPGQGANQPQHF
TRBV2	TRBD1	TRBJ1-2	NA	TGTGCCAGCATGGGGACAGGCATTTATGGCTACACCTTC	CASMGTGIYGYTF
TRBV5-6	NA	TRBJ1-2	NA	TGTGCCAGCAGCTTGCGGGGGGGAAGCTATGGCTACACCTTC	CASSLRGGSYGYTF
TRBV18	TRBD2	TRBJ2-1	NA	TGTGCCAGCTCACCTGCTAGCGGGTTTTCAAATGAGCAGTTCTTC	CASSPASGFSNEQFF
TRBV30	NA	TRBJ1-3	few	TGTGCCTGGAGTGTCCACTTTCTTGCTGGAAACACCATATATTTT	CAWSVHFLAGNTIYF
TRBV5-1	TRBD1	TRBJ1-3	NA	TGCGCCAGCAGCTTGTCGGGACAGGGTTGGGACACCATATATTTT	CASSLSGQGWDTIYF
TRBV5-1	TRBD2	TRBJ2-7	NA	TGCGCCAGCAGCTCTATTAGCGGGAGTCGCTACGAGCAGTACTTC	CASSSISGSRYEQYF
TRBV28	NA	TRBJ1-1	NA	TGTGCCAGCAGTTTAGGCACTGAAGCTTTCTTT	CASSLGTEAFF
TRBV30	TRBD1	TRBJ1-1	NA	TGTGCCTGGAGCACGGGACAGGGATCGAACACTGAAGCTTTCTTT	CAWSTGQGSNTEAFF
TRBV13	NA	TRBJ1-2	NA	TGTGCCAGCAGCTTTGATGGGTACGGCTACACCTTC	CASSFDGYGYTF
TRBV10-3	NA	TRBJ1-1	NA	TGTGCCATCAGTGAGAGGAGGACTGAAGCTTTCTTT	CAISERRTEAFF
TRBV5-1	NA	TRBJ2-1	NA	TGCGCCAGCAGCTTGGCCCCGACAGCTTACAATGAGCAGTTCTTC	CASSLAPTAYNEQFF
TRBV7-2	TRBD1	TRBJ1-4	NA	TGTGCCAGCAGCCAGGACAGGTTGAGCGAAAAACTGTTTTTT	CASSQDRLSEKLFF
TRBV9	NA	TRBJ1-6	NA	TGTGCCAGCAGCGCTCAAATAACAGGCCTAAGCTCCTATAATTCACCCCTCCACTTT	CASSAQITGLSSYNSPLHF
TRBV6-6	NA	TRBJ2-1	NA	TGTGCCAGCTCACCATTAGGAATATCCTACAATGAGCAGTTCTTC	CASSPLGISYNEQFF
TRBV9	NA	TRBJ1-5	few	TGTGCCAGCAGCGTAGTAGACCGCCCCCCCCAGCATTTT	CASSVVDRPPQHF
TRBV5-6	NA	TRBJ2-1	NA	TGTGCCAGCAGCTTGGACAGCTACAATGAGCAGTTCTTC	CASSLDSYNEQFF
TRBV6-5	NA	TRBJ2-7	NA	TGTGCCAGCAGTTACTCGTCCCAGACCTACGAGCAGTACTTC	CASSYSSQTYEQYF
TRBV4-3	NA	TRBJ1-5	NA	TGCGCCAGCAGCCAAGATACGGGTAGCAATCAGCCCCAGCATTTT	CASSQDTGSNQPQHF